A selection of T cell receptor beta chains follows, all from one sample in a study of shared clonotypes between healthy human individuals. Sequencing was performed with immunoSEQ multiplex PCR; in TCRdb, only in-frame clones are kept and a portion is missing. Of around 1.4 million clones listed, just under 99% were seen once; the top ten hold 0.36%. The sample comprised naive CD4+ T cells sorted from blood. Every receptor here comes from a man aged 30 to 45 in good health. Each CDR3 is given with its conserved first and last residue. D genes are given only for firm matches. Clone size is not always given. Where it is, it says once, few, many or a class for expanded clones.

D gene	clone size	V gene	J gene	CDR3 protein	CDR3 DNA
.	.	TRBV7-3	TRBJ2-3	CASSSSGTDTQYF	TGTGCCAGCAGCTCGAGCGGCACAGATACGCAGTATTTT
TRBD2	.	TRBV5-1	TRBJ2-1	CASSRTSGRVPPTYNEQFF	TGCGCCAGCAGCCGGACTAGCGGGAGGGTCCCCCCAACGTACAATGAGCAGTTCTTC
.	.	TRBV9	TRBJ2-1	CASSVTGTGEQFF	TGTGCCAGCAGCGTTACAGGGACTGGTGAGCAGTTCTTC
.	.	TRBV27	TRBJ1-1	CASSYRENTEAFF	TGTGCCAGCAGTTACCGAGAGAACACTGAAGCTTTCTTT
.	.	TRBV18	TRBJ1-1	CASSLADKNTEAFF	TGTGCCAGCTCACTAGCCGACAAGAACACTGAAGCTTTCTTT
TRBD2	once	TRBV30	TRBJ2-5	CAWSVGGSETQYF	TGTGCCTGGAGTGTCGGCGGGAGCGAGACCCAGTACTTC
.	once	TRBV21-1	TRBJ2-4	CASSKPGRPKNIQYF	TGTGCCAGCAGCAAACCGGGCAGACCCAAAAACATTCAGTACTTC
.	.	TRBV4-3	TRBJ1-5	CASSQDRAGRNQPQHF	TGCGCCAGCAGCCAAGATCGGGCAGGCCGGAATCAGCCCCAGCATTTT
TRBD1	.	TRBV5-1	TRBJ1-5	CASSLQGSQPQHF	TGCGCCAGCAGCTTACAGGGGAGTCAGCCCCAGCATTTT
.	.	TRBV7-2	TRBJ2-4	CASSLEVQLAKNIQYF	TGTGCCAGCAGCTTAGAGGTGCAGCTAGCCAAAAACATTCAGTACTTC